A single sample gave rise to the 26 T cell receptor beta chains below, sequenced in a study of glioma-infiltrating T cells. The iRepertoire nested amplicon-rescue multiplex PCR amplified TCR alpha and beta CDR3s from RNA. One entry per CDR3 protein, called by TCRdb with MiXCR from the multiplex PCR reads. The sample comprises about 400,000 distinct CDR3 sequences, more than 35% of which are singletons, and around 13% rests with the top ten. Sequences were obtained from glioma tissue, nonneoplastic brain tissue, or PBMCs (not recorded which). Receptors originate from a human donor with low-grade glioma or glioblastoma, undergoing nonglioma brain surgery, or in good health (not recorded which).

About this clonotype itself: This likely comes from a read error, as the CDR3 has no conserved phenylalanine or tryptophan at its end. This rearrangement joins TRBV24-1 to TRBJ2-1; D may be TRBD2 (6 bases). Germline lookup yields CDR1 KGHDR and CDR2 SFDVKD. The CDR3 is made up of 13 amino acids. V was trimmed by 4 bases and J by 4 bases, leaving 7 bases between them. The CDR3 loop reads CATSETSYNEQFL. CDR3 DNA: TGTGCCACCAGTGAGACTAGTTACAATGAGCAGTTCCTC.

This clonotype was detected ten times or more. The chain joins TRBV27 to TRBJ2-7; 8 bases are shared with TRBD1. The CDR3 totals 14 residues. Germline assignment: CDR1 MNHEY and CDR2 SMNVEV (reference sequence). Unmatched junction bases numbered 5, after V lost 4 bases and J lost 3 bases. CDR3 in DNA: TGTGCCAGCAGTTGGACAGGGTATGTCTACGAGCAGTACTTC. Translation: CASSWTGYVYEQYF.

This clonotype was detected only once. This sequence joins TRBV20-1 and TRBJ1-2; 7 bases match TRBD1. Unmatched junction bases numbered 16, after V lost 6 bases and J lost 0 bases. Germline V lookup: CDR1 DFQATT, CDR2 SNEGSKA (reference sequence). The CDR3 contains 17 residues. CDR3 sequence: CSAGQPSGEASNYGYTF. CDR3 in DNA: TGCAGTGCGGGACAGCCGTCGGGTGAGGCCTCTAACTATGGCTACACCTTC.

The CDR3 protein is CASRDRGRGNQPQHF. CDR3 coding DNA: TGTGCCAGCAGGGACAGGGGAAGGGGCAATCAGCCCCAGCATTTT. The V and J genes are TRBV6-1 and TRBJ1-5; 9 nucleotides agree with TRBD1. From germline, CDR1 is MNHNS and CDR2 SASEGT. This CDR3 is 15 amino acids long. V shed 6 bases and J 2 bases; nucleotides not matched to a gene: 5.

The chain couples TRBV4-2 to TRBJ2-1, with TRBD2 as a possible D gene (6 bases). CDR1 and CDR2 (germline): LGHNA, YNFKEQ. V dropped 1 base and J dropped 5 bases, with 15 bases sitting between them. This CDR3 spans 16 amino acids. CDR3 sequence reads: CASSQVYTSSDNEQFF. In DNA form, the CDR3 reads TGTGCCAGCAGCCAAGTGTATACTAGCAGTGACAATGAGCAGTTCTTC.

As regards this clonotype: At one end, the junction sequence differs from germline, possibly due to a read error. The chain recombines TRBV11-2 with TRBJ2-2; either TRBD1 or TRBD2 may fit D (5 bases each). The CDR3 is 16 residues long. Germline CDR1 is SGHAT and CDR2 is FQNNGV. The CDR3 is CASSLGGRDGTVELFF. The CDR3 coding sequence is TGTGCCAGCAGCTTAGGGGGCCGGGATGGTACCGTGGAGCTGTTTTTT.

As regards this clonotype: One base away lies a much larger clone, so this may be a sequencing read error. The J gene is TRBJ1-6, the V gene TRBV27, with 7 nucleotides matching TRBD1. This CDR3 has 14 residues. Germline V gene data show CDR1 as MNHEY and CDR2 as SMNVEV (reference sequence). The CDR3 loop is CASSGQAYNSPFHF. CDR3 DNA: TGTGCCAGCAGTGGACAGGCCTATAATTCACCCTTCCACTTT.

The chain uses TRBV4-3 and TRBJ1-1; the D gene is possibly TRBD1 (6 bases). Trimming took 4 bases from V and 1 from J, leaving 19 bases between them. The germline gives CDR1 LGHNA, CDR2 YSLEER. This CDR3 is built from 17 residues. Written as DNA, the CDR3 is TGCGCCAGCAGCCCCACCCGACAGGCGTGGGGGAACACTGAAGCTTTCTTT. This gives the protein CASSPTRQAWGNTEAFF.

V is TRBV20-1 and J is TRBJ2-1; TRBD1 matches 7 bases. Losses at the gene ends were 4 bases for V and 5 bases for J; bases not matched to a gene: 20. Germline V CDR1 and CDR2: DFQATT, SNEGSKA (reference sequence). The CDR3 totals 18 residues. CDR3 coding DNA: TGCAGTGCTATTGGGACAGTGCAACCCCACGGGAACCACAATGAGCAGTTCTTC. This codes for CSAIGTVQPHGNHNEQFF.

Only a few counts were recorded for this clonotype. CDR3 sequence (DNA): TGCAGTGCTAGCCAGGGGGCGCGGGGAAACACCATATATTTT. Protein: CSASQGARGNTIYF. The rearrangement links TRBV20-1 to TRBJ1-3; TRBD1 matches at 8 bases. This CDR3 has 14 amino acids. The V gene's germline CDR1 is DFQATT and CDR2 SNEGSKA (reference sequence). Germline trimming cut 3 bases from V and 4 bases from J; bases unmatched to any gene: 5.

The J gene is TRBJ2-7, the V gene TRBV29-1; D gene unclear. This CDR3 is built from 12 residues. V was clipped by 4 bases and J by 3 bases, with 10 bases between them. In germline, CDR1 is SQVTM, CDR2 ANQGSEA. The CDR3 sequence: CSVGHSYYEQYF. DNA for the CDR3: TGCAGCGTTGGTCACAGTTACTACGAGCAGTACTTC.

The genes are TRBV4-1 and TRBJ2-2; 13 nucleotides agree with TRBD2. The CDR3 consists of 18 residues. Germline-derived CDR1 and CDR2 are MGHRA and YSYEKL. V lost 4 bases to trimming and J lost 2 bases; unmatched junction nucleotides: 7. For the CDR3, the DNA is TGCGCCAGCAGCCGGGGAGGACTAGCGGGAGACAACACCGGGGAGCTGTTTTTT. Amino acids: CASSRGGLAGDNTGELFF.

This clonotype was observed at least ten times. V is TRBV27 and J is TRBJ2-1, with TRBD2 matching over 8 bases. V was pared by 2 bases and J by 10 bases, with 13 bases of the junction left unmatched. The CDR3 is 16 residues long. Germline V gene data show CDR1 as MNHEY and CDR2 as SMNVEV (reference sequence). As DNA, the CDR3 is TGTGCCAGCAGTTTAGGGACTAACGGGAGCGGGGGCGAGCAGTTCTTC. Residues: CASSLGTNGSGGEQFF.

The chain recombines TRBV7-2 with TRBJ2-7; D remains ambiguous. The length of the CDR3 is 12 residues. V dropped 4 bases and J dropped 3 bases, with 7 bases sitting between them. From germline, CDR1 is SGHTA and CDR2 FQGNSA. The CDR3 sequence: CASSSKIYEQYF. The DNA for the CDR3 is TGTGCCAGCAGCTCTAAGATCTACGAGCAGTACTTC.

This clonotype was counted ten times or more. The V and J genes are TRBV20-1 and TRBJ1-5; 10 bases fit TRBD1. This CDR3 is built from 16 residues. V dropped 1 base and J dropped 0; count of bases not matched to a gene: 3. Per the germline V gene, CDR1 is DFQATT and CDR2 is SNEGSKA (reference sequence). As DNA, the CDR3 is TGCAGTGCTAGAGGGGGACAGGGGTATAGCAATCAGCCCCAGCATTTT. Its translation is CSARGGQGYSNQPQHF.

Only a few counts were recorded for this clonotype. The chain combines TRBV7-9 with TRBJ2-1; 14 bases match TRBD2. CDR3 length: 17 amino acids. Germline CDR1 SEHNR, CDR2 FQNEAQ (reference sequence). Trimming at V came to 1 base and at J to 9 bases, leaving 8 bases not matched to a gene. CDR3 region: CASSLGGLAGGWSEQFF. The CDR3 nucleotides read TGTGCCAGCAGCTTAGGCGGACTAGCGGGAGGATGGAGTGAGCAGTTCTTC.

For this clonotype: Being one base from a much bigger clone, this may be a read error. The rearrangement uses TRBV27 and TRBJ2-1; no definite D call. Germline V gene lookup returns CDR1 MNHEY and CDR2 SMNVEV (reference sequence). Trimming removed 5 bases at V and 1 base at J, with 9 bases between. CDR3 size: 14 residues. The CDR3 spells CASSLPGSYNEQFF. CDR3 bases: TGTGCCAGCAGTCTTCCCGGATCCTACAATGAGCAGTTCTTC.

This clonotype turned up a few times. The CDR3 sequence: CASSRMTVPGTEAFF. CDR3 sequence (DNA): TGTGCCAGCAGCCGAATGACAGTCCCGGGGACTGAAGCTTTCTTT. This sequence joins TRBV11-2 and TRBJ1-1, with D possibly matching TRBD1 (5 bases). The CDR3 length is 15 residues. Germline V gene data show CDR1 as SGHAT and CDR2 as FQNNGV. The V end was cut by 5 bases, the J end by 5 bases, with 18 bases between.

This clonotype was seen repeatedly, ten times or more. This chain uses TRBV6-1 with TRBJ2-7, with TRBD1 matching over 10 bases. CDR1 MNHNS and CDR2 SASEGT come from the germline V gene. CDR3 size: 15 residues. The J segment lost 2 bases and the V segment lost 5 bases, leaving 6 bases of the junction unmatched. The CDR3 loop reads CASSSGTGATYEQYF. CDR3 DNA: TGTGCCAGCAGTTCCGGGACAGGGGCTACCTACGAGCAGTACTTC.

On this clonotype itself: A single base separates this from a much larger clone, so it may be a read error. The CDR3, as DNA: TGCAGTGATGATTCGACACTAACCACCTACGAGCAGTACTTC. As protein: CSDDSTLTTYEQYF. This chain connects TRBV20-1 to TRBJ2-7; D unclear. V lost 7 bases to trimming and J lost 2 bases, with 18 bases between them. The V gene's germline CDR1 is DFQATT and CDR2 SNEGSKA (reference sequence). This CDR3 region has 14 residues.

The V and J genes are TRBV6-1 and TRBJ2-3; TRBD2 agrees at 10 bases. J lost 1 base, V lost 4 bases, and 5 bases had no gene match. The CDR3 consists of 16 residues. Per the germline V gene, CDR1 is MNHNS and CDR2 is SASEGT. The CDR3 DNA reads TGTGCCAGCAGTGTACCAGCGGGAGGGGGCACAGATACGCAGTATTTT. Protein: CASSVPAGGGTDTQYF.

The chain couples TRBV5-1 to TRBJ2-3; D is unresolved. Deletions cut 0 bases from V and 4 bases from J, with 9 bases between. CDR1 is SGHRS, CDR2 YFSETQ, per germline. CDR3 length equals 14 residues. The CDR3: CASSLDLPPDTQYF. The CDR3 nucleotides read TGCGCCAGCAGCTTGGATCTCCCCCCAGATACGCAGTATTTT.

This rearrangement joins TRBV28 to TRBJ2-7; 7 nucleotides agree with TRBD2. CDR3 length: 14 amino acids. CDR1 and CDR2 (germline): MDHEN, SYDVKM. Trimming removed 6 bases from V and 7 bases from J; junction bases left unmatched: 12. The CDR3 sequence: CASSLTSWQAEQYF. The CDR3 DNA follows: TGTGCCAGCAGCCTGACTAGCTGGCAGGCGGAGCAGTACTTC.

The table lists this clonotype with many counts. This chain links TRBV7-9 with TRBJ1-5; D call uncertain. The CDR3 loop spans 13 amino acids. CDR1 is SEHNR, CDR2 FQNEAQ, per germline (reference sequence). The V gene lost 6 bases and the J gene lost 1 base, with 7 bases spanning the gap. The CDR3, as DNA: TGTGCCAGCAGTCTGGACAGCAATCAGCCCCAGCATTTT. It encodes CASSLDSNQPQHF.

The CDR3 nucleotides read TGTGCCAGTAACCGCCAGTCGAGCGGCACAGATACGCAGTATTTT. Translating it yields CASNRQSSGTDTQYF. This chain connects TRBV19 to TRBJ2-3; D is uncertain. Germline V gives CDR1 LNHDA, CDR2 SQIVND (reference sequence). The CDR3 sequence is 15 residues long. With 7 bases removed from V and 1 base from J, the gap between germline ends came to 15 bases. The complete variable domain, with remaining parts taken from reference TRBV19 and TRBJ2-3, reads DGGITQSPKYLFRKEGQNVTLSCEQNLNHDAMYWYRQDPGQGLRLIYYSQIVNDFQKGDIAEGYSVSREKKESFPLTVTSAQKNPTAFYLCASNRQSSGTDTQYFGPGTRLTVL.

The sample holds a few counts of this clonotype. The chain uses TRBV3-1 and TRBJ2-1; D uncertain. V was cut by 2 bases and J by 5 bases, with 7 bases left in between. This CDR3 is built from 13 residues. Looked up from germline, CDR1 is LGHDT and CDR2 is YNNKEL (reference sequence). The CDR3 bases are TGTGCCAGCAGCCAATACAGTCACAATGAGCAGTTCTTC. Amino acid sequence: CASSQYSHNEQFF.